This passage covers 31 T cell receptor beta chains from one sample sequenced in a study of T cells in Graves' hyperthyroidism and ophthalmopathy (dated by TCRdb to about 2019). Libraries were made using multiplex PCR. The listed sequencing device is Illumina HiSeq 2000. The TCR beta CDR3 regions were amplified from RNA transcripts. For the first round of RT-PCR on the TCR CDR3, the HTBI primer set was used together with the Qiagen OneStep RT-PCR kit. TCRdb trimmed public reads at Q25 via fastp, called clones via MiXCR and kept in-frame beta chains. CDR3 protein sequences are deduplicated, and each keeps its most common genes and DNA. The sample table contains about 400,000 distinct CDR3 sequences; only one count was recorded for under 15% of them. 32% of the sample comes from the top ten. What was sequenced was blood. The source is a woman in her twenties or thirties with Graves' hyperthyroidism.

This clonotype was counted ten times or more. This chain uses TRBV7-9 with TRBJ2-7, with D maybe TRBD1 (6 bases). CDR3 length: 14 residues. The germline CDR1 and CDR2 sequences are SEHNR and FQNEAQ (reference sequence). V lost 5 bases, J lost 0 bases, and 11 bases lay in between. The CDR3 is CASSARDNSYEQYF. In DNA, the CDR3 is TGTGCCAGCAGCGCTCGGGACAACTCCTACGAGCAGTACTTC. The full variable domain, with the rest looked up from reference TRBV7-9 and TRBJ2-7, is DTGVSQNPRHKITKRGQNVTFRCDPISEHNRLYWYRQTLGQGPEFLTYFQNEAQLEKSRLLSDRFSAERPKGSFSTLEIQRTEQGDSAMYLCASSARDNSYEQYFGPGTRLTVT.

A few counts support this clonotype. The J gene is TRBJ1-6, the V gene TRBV5-1, with 7 bases aligning to TRBD1. CDR1 is SGHRS, CDR2 YFSETQ, per germline. The J segment lost 8 bases and the V segment lost 2 bases, leaving 10 bases of the junction unmatched. This CDR3 spans 16 amino acids. This chain's CDR3 is CASSFTGDPRDSPLHF. In DNA form, the CDR3 reads TGCGCCAGCAGCTTTACAGGGGATCCACGTGATTCACCCCTCCACTTT.

This clonotype was counted ten times or more. The rearrangement joins TRBV12-3 or TRBV12-4 to TRBJ2-7; D gene ambiguous. The CDR3 spans 13 residues. V lost 2 bases, J lost 3 bases, and 8 bases lay in between. The CDR3 loop reads CASSLSLGYEQYF. CDR3 nucleotide sequence: TGTGCCAGCAGTTTATCCCTGGGCTACGAGCAGTACTTC.

In regard to this clonotype: It may be a read error: a sequence one base away is much more abundant. This CDR3 is missing its conserved last phenylalanine or tryptophan, likely due to a read error. The V and J genes are TRBV5-1 and TRBJ2-1; TRBD1 matches 7 bases. The CDR3 has 15 residues. Germline CDR1 SGHRS, CDR2 YFSETQ. Trimming cost V 4 bases and J 0 bases; bases outside gene matches: 4. In nucleotides, the CDR3 is TGCGCCAGCAGCCGGACAGGCTTCTCCTACAATGAGCAGTTCCTC. This translates into CASSRTGFSYNEQFL.

This clonotype was seen more than once but under ten times. The rearrangement uses TRBV9 and TRBJ1-1, with D hard to call. CDR3 length: 14 amino acids. V was cut by 2 bases and J by 4 bases, with 12 bases left in between. Germline V CDR1 and CDR2: SGDLS, YYNGEE. The CDR3 nucleotides are TGTGCCAGCAGCGTGGCACCGTCGTTCACTGAAGCTTTCTTT. It is translated as CASSVAPSFTEAFF.

This clonotype was seen at least ten times. This chain links TRBV20-1 with TRBJ2-7; the D gene is possibly TRBD2 (5 bases). Germline V CDR1 and CDR2: DFQATT, SNEGSKA (reference sequence). The CDR3 covers 13 residues. The ends were cut back, 1 base at V and 6 bases at J, with 13 bases in the middle. The CDR3 nucleotides are TGCAGTGCTAGAGGGACTTCTTCGGCCGAGCAGTACTTC. Translated: CSARGTSSAEQYF.

With regard to this clonotype: With a much larger clone just one base away, this may be a read error. The chain links TRBV11-2 to TRBJ2-3, with 8 bases matching TRBD1. CDR3 length: 16 amino acids. Germline CDR1 reads SGHAT; CDR2 reads FQNNGV. CDR3 DNA sequence: TGTGCCAGCACCTTAAGGACAGGGCAACCCTCAGATACGCAGTATTTT. Protein sequence: CASTLRTGQPSDTQYF. The full variable domain, with the rest looked up from reference TRBV11-2 and TRBJ2-3, is EAGVAQSPRYKIIEKRQSVAFWCNPISGHATLYWYQQILGQGPKLLIQFQNNGVVDDSQLPKDRFSAERLKGVDSTLKIQPAKLEDSAVYLCASTLRTGQPSDTQYFGPGTRLTVL.

The V gene is TRBV20-1, the J gene TRBJ1-2; TRBD1 agrees at 7 bases. The CDR3 covers 14 residues. V was pared by 6 bases and J by 5 bases, with 12 bases of the junction left unmatched. The germline CDR1 and CDR2 sequences are DFQATT and SNEGSKA (reference sequence). The DNA of the CDR3 is TGCAGTGCCCATACAGGGGAGAGGGCTTATGGCTACACCTTC. It yields the protein CSAHTGERAYGYTF.

The genes are TRBV30 and TRBJ1-2; 7 nucleotides line up with TRBD1. V shed 5 bases, J shed 4 bases, and the junction held 10 bases outside the gene matches. Germline CDR1 and CDR2: GTSNPN and SVGIG (reference sequence). This CDR3 region has 14 residues. CDR3 DNA: TGTGCCTGGGCCCGACAGGGTTTAGTCTATGGCTACACCTTC. This sequence encodes CAWARQGLVYGYTF.

There are a few counts of this clonotype. This chain uses TRBV5-1 with TRBJ2-1; perhaps TRBD2 as D (6 bases). Trimming cost V 0 bases and J 1 base, with 8 bases left between them. The CDR3 has 15 residues. Germline V gene sequence: CDR1 SGHRS, CDR2 YFSETQ. The DNA for the CDR3 is TGCGCCAGCAGCTTGGTAGCGGATTCCTACAATGAGCAGTTCTTC. Amino acid sequence: CASSLVADSYNEQFF. The complete variable domain, with remaining parts taken from reference TRBV5-1 and TRBJ2-1, reads KAGVTQTPRYLIKTRGQQVTLSCSPISGHRSVSWYQQTPGQGLQFLFEYFSETQRNKGNFPGRFSGRQFSNSRSEMNVSTLELGDSALYLCASSLVADSYNEQFFGPGTRLTVL.

This clonotype appeared a few times. This chain links TRBV9 with TRBJ2-3, with 9 positions matching TRBD2. This CDR3 is built from 16 residues. From germline, CDR1 is SGDLS and CDR2 YYNGEE. The V and J ends lost 0 bases and 5 bases, in that order; junction bases with no gene match: 7. The CDR3 coding sequence is TGTGCCAGCAGCGTAGCTGCGGGAGGGCCGGGAGATACGCAGTATTTT. Residues: CASSVAAGGPGDTQYF.

The chain carries TRBV28 and TRBJ2-3; tentatively, D is TRBD2 (6 bases). Trimming pared 4 bases from V and 4 bases from J, leaving 21 bases between. CDR3 length: 17 amino acids. Germline V gene sequence: CDR1 MDHEN, CDR2 SYDVKM. In nucleotides, the CDR3 is TGTGCCAGCAGTTGGGTGACTAGACGGGATGAGGCAGATACGCAGTATTTT. Residues: CASSWVTRRDEADTQYF.

The J gene is TRBJ2-7, the V gene TRBV11-2; maybe TRBD2 (7 bases). V was clipped by 3 bases and J by 6 bases, with 15 bases between them. The CDR3 loop spans 14 amino acids. CDR1 SGHAT and CDR2 FQNNGV come from the germline V gene. The CDR3 DNA reads TGTGCCAGCAGCTTCTTAGGGGGAGGGGGCGAGCAGTACTTC. Protein: CASSFLGGGGEQYF.

This clonotype was seen at least ten times. The rearrangement uses TRBV3-1 and TRBJ2-1; D might be TRBD2 (5 bases). CDR1 and CDR2 from the germline V gene are LGHDT and YNNKEL (reference sequence). The length of the CDR3 is 15 residues. V was clipped by 4 bases and J by 7 bases, with 17 bases between them. The CDR3 DNA follows: TGTGCCAGCAGCCGAGAGGGTCTGGCGTCAAATGAGCAGTTCTTC. Protein: CASSREGLASNEQFF.

This clonotype was observed a few times. The gene calls are TRBV4-2 and TRBJ1-5; 7 bases match TRBD1. CDR3 length equals 18 residues. Germline CDR1 and CDR2: LGHNA and YNFKEQ. V gave up 1 base and J gave up 2 bases; unmatched junction bases: 11. The CDR3 reads CASSQAGRQGVRNQPQHF. The CDR3 DNA is TGTGCCAGCAGCCAAGCTGGGCGTCAGGGGGTTCGCAATCAGCCCCAGCATTTT.

This clonotype was observed at least ten times. The chain joins TRBV28 to TRBJ1-1; no firm D call. V lost 5 bases and J 4 bases, leaving 8 bases between the germline ends. The CDR3 is 12 amino acids. Per the germline V gene, CDR1 is MDHEN and CDR2 is SYDVKM. In nucleotides, the CDR3 is TGTGCCAGCAGTCGGGCGGTCACTGAAGCTTTCTTT. Translation: CASSRAVTEAFF. Supplemented by reference TRBV28 and TRBJ1-1, the full variable domain reads DVKVTQSSRYLVKRTGEKVFLECVQDMDHENMFWYRQDPGLGLRLIYFSYDVKMKEKGDIPEGYSVSREKKERFSLILESASTNQTSMYLCASSRAVTEAFFGQGTRLTVV.

There are a few counts of this clonotype. The chain employs TRBV28 and TRBJ2-7; D call uncertain. Germline CDR1 and CDR2: MDHEN and SYDVKM. This CDR3 is built from 15 residues. Deletions cut 10 bases from V and 2 bases from J, with 21 bases between. The chain's CDR3 is CATRLRGLGTYEQYF. DNA for the CDR3: TGTGCCACCCGACTGCGTGGGTTAGGCACCTACGAGCAGTACTTC.

This clonotype was seen ten or more times. The genes are TRBV5-1 and TRBJ2-3, with a tentative D call TRBD1 (6 bases). The CDR3 runs 12 residues. Germline V gives CDR1 SGHRS, CDR2 YFSETQ. The V end lost 4 bases, the J end lost 6 bases, and 9 bases lay between the germline ends. The CDR3 loop reads CASSRQGDTQYF. CDR3 DNA sequence: TGCGCCAGCAGCCGGCAGGGGGATACGCAGTATTTT.

This clonotype was observed a few times. This chain connects TRBV5-1 to TRBJ2-2, with TRBD1 identical over 9 bases. J lost 4 bases, V lost 1 base, and 11 bases had no gene match. Germline lookup yields CDR1 SGHRS and CDR2 YFSETQ. There are 18 residues in the CDR3. The CDR3 DNA follows: TGCGCCAGCAGCTTGCGGCCCGCCGGGACAGGGCTCACCGGGGAGCTGTTTTTT. Translation: CASSLRPAGTGLTGELFF.

This chain uses TRBV20-1 with TRBJ1-1, with D unclear. Germline V CDR1 and CDR2: DFQATT, SNEGSKA (reference sequence). The V gene lost 6 bases and the J gene lost 3 bases, with 14 bases spanning the gap. CDR3 size: 13 residues. Here the CDR3 DNA reads TGCAGTGCCCCGACCCTGGGCGACACTGAAGCTTTCTTT. Translated: CSAPTLGDTEAFF.

The chain is built from TRBV29-1 and TRBJ2-5; TRBD1 matches 12 bases. Germline CDR1 reads SQVTM; CDR2 reads ANQGSEA. CDR3 size: 15 residues. With 5 bases clipped from V and 7 bases from J, the junction kept 11 bases outside the gene matches. CDR3 sequence: CSVRGRDRGLGTQYF. The CDR3 DNA is TGCAGCGTTCGGGGGCGGGACAGGGGGCTTGGGACCCAGTACTTC. Based on the CDR3 plus reference TRBV29-1 and TRBJ2-5, the full variable domain is SAVISQKPSRDICQRGTSLTIQCQVDSQVTMMFWYRQQPGQSLTLIATANQGSEATYESGFVIDKFPISRPNLTFSTLTVSNMSPEDSSIYLCSVRGRDRGLGTQYFGPGTRLLVL.

This clonotype was detected a few times. The rearrangement links TRBV4-2 to TRBJ2-7; D perhaps matches TRBD2 (6 bases). The CDR3 has 15 amino acids. Trimming left V 2 bases short and J 0 bases short, with 11 bases between. Germline CDR1 reads LGHNA; CDR2 reads YNFKEQ. CDR3 in amino acids: CASSQLGEDSYEQYF. CDR3 sequence (DNA): TGTGCCAGCAGCCAACTCGGGGAGGACTCCTACGAGCAGTACTTC.

The rearrangement joins TRBV10-3 to TRBJ2-7; the D is unclear. Trimming stripped 8 bases from V and 3 bases from J, with 11 bases between. This CDR3 region has 12 residues. Per germline, CDR1 ENHRY and CDR2 SYGVKD. The CDR3 sequence is CAIGGNNYEQYF. In DNA form, the CDR3 reads TGTGCCATCGGTGGCAATAACTACGAGCAGTACTTC.

The chain has TRBV7-3 and TRBJ2-3; the D gene is possibly TRBD2 (6 bases). This CDR3 has 14 residues. Germline values: CDR1 SGHTA, CDR2 FQGTGA. V lost 2 bases and J 4 bases, leaving 10 bases between the germline ends. This chain's CDR3 is CASSLGRRPDTQYF. The CDR3 nucleotides are TGTGCCAGCAGCTTAGGGAGGCGGCCAGATACGCAGTATTTT.

This clonotype was found many times. The chain is built from TRBV5-1 and TRBJ2-3; a possible D gene is TRBD2 (5 bases). Trimming left V 0 bases short and J 4 bases short, with 12 bases between. This CDR3 is built from 15 residues. Germline lookup yields CDR1 SGHRS and CDR2 YFSETQ. The CDR3 DNA is TGCGCCAGCAGCTTGGCCTCCAAGGAGGCAGATACGCAGTATTTT. Translation gives CASSLASKEADTQYF.

The chain couples TRBV20-1 to TRBJ1-4; 12 nucleotides align to TRBD1. Germline CDR1 reads DFQATT; CDR2 reads SNEGSKA (reference sequence). J was trimmed by 7 bases and V by 5 bases; bases with no gene match: 5. The CDR3 sequence is 14 residues long. The CDR3: CSASRDRGREKLFF. The DNA for the CDR3 is TGCAGTGCTTCTCGGGACAGGGGGCGTGAAAAACTGTTTTTT.

This clonotype was picked up many times. The chain carries TRBV30 and TRBJ1-1; weak D call: TRBD1 (6 bases). Trimming took off 2 bases at V and 5 bases at J, with 12 bases between the two ends. The CDR3 runs to 13 residues. CDR1 and CDR2 (germline): GTSNPN, SVGIG (reference sequence). The CDR3 loop reads CAWSSGRGTEAFF. In DNA, the CDR3 is TGTGCCTGGAGTTCCGGGAGGGGGACTGAAGCTTTCTTT.

V gene TRBV24-1 combines with J gene TRBJ2-1; perhaps TRBD1 as D (5 bases). The germline V gene encodes CDR1 KGHDR and CDR2 SFDVKD. Between the trimmed V and J ends, which lost 5 bases and 9 bases, there was a span of 13 bases. The CDR3 runs to 13 residues. The CDR3 loop is CATSGVRGSEQFF. DNA for the CDR3: TGTGCCACCAGTGGAGTTAGGGGTAGTGAGCAGTTCTTC.

The J gene is TRBJ1-5, the V gene TRBV20-1; perhaps TRBD1 as D (6 bases). Germline-derived CDR1 and CDR2 are DFQATT and SNEGSKA (reference sequence). V lost 0 bases and J lost 0, with 21 bases in between. This CDR3 has 19 residues. The CDR3 spells CSARDWLEGDSYSNQPQHF. CDR3 bases: TGCAGTGCTAGAGATTGGTTGGAGGGGGACTCCTATAGCAATCAGCCCCAGCATTTT.

The J gene is TRBJ2-1, the V gene TRBV9, with D perhaps TRBD1 (6 bases). Per the germline V gene, CDR1 is SGDLS and CDR2 is YYNGEE. With 3 bases removed from V and 6 bases from J, the gap between germline ends came to 10 bases. The CDR3 loop spans 13 amino acids. The CDR3 coding sequence is TGTGCCAGCAGCGGTTACAGGGTCAATGAGCAGTTCTTC. Amino acids: CASSGYRVNEQFF. Variable domain in full (rest from reference TRBV9 and TRBJ2-1): DSGVTQTPKHLITATGQRVTLRCSPRSGDLSVYWYQQSLDQGLQFLIQYYNGEERAKGNILERFSAQQFPDLHSELNLSSLELGDSALYFCASSGYRVNEQFFGPGTRLTVL.

This rearrangement joins TRBV20-1 to TRBJ2-7; 7 positions agree with TRBD1. This CDR3 is built from 12 residues. The V and J ends lost 5 bases and 3 bases, in that order; junction bases with no gene match: 4. The V gene's germline CDR1 is DFQATT and CDR2 SNEGSKA (reference sequence). The CDR3 nucleotides are TGCAGTGCTTCGGGACAGAACTACGAGCAGTACTTC. Translation gives CSASGQNYEQYF.